The 30 T cell receptor beta chains below all came from one sample that was sequenced in a study of early T cells in non-severe SARS-CoV-2 infection. TCRdb reprocessed the 5' RACE reads with MiXCR, giving one entry per CDR3 protein. The sample carries approximately 22,000 distinct CDR3 sequences, around 5% recorded once. Sequences were derived from whole blood, sampled at baseline. All receptors derive from an adult who was a healthcare worker with PCR-confirmed SARS-CoV-2 infection or an uninfected control (not recorded which).

This clonotype was detected ten times or more. The CDR3 coding sequence is TGTGCCAGCAGTGGGACGGCAAATTCACCCCTCCACTTT. Its translation is CASSGTANSPLHF. The V and J genes are TRBV2 and TRBJ1-6; D call uncertain. The CDR3 sequence is 13 residues long. Germline-derived CDR1 and CDR2 are SNHLY and FYNNEI. Between the trimmed V and J ends, which lost 4 bases and 7 bases, there was a span of 8 bases.

In this sample, this clonotype turned up many times. The chain has TRBV7-8 and TRBJ2-5; 7 bases are shared with TRBD1. Per germline, CDR1 SGHVS and CDR2 FQNEAQ. CDR3 length: 15 amino acids. Trimming cost V 1 base and J 3 bases; bases outside gene matches: 5. CDR3 amino acids: CASSLVDRREETQYF. In DNA form, the CDR3 reads TGTGCCAGCAGCTTAGTGGACAGGCGGGAAGAGACCCAGTACTTC.

The genes are TRBV7-2 and TRBJ2-3; D not resolved. This CDR3 is 13 amino acids long. The germline V gene has CDR1 SGHTA and CDR2 FQGNSA. Trimming took 8 bases from V and 5 from J, leaving 14 bases between them. The CDR3 loop reads CASASGGIDTQYF. In nucleotides, the CDR3 is TGTGCCAGCGCCTCGGGCGGCATAGATACGCAGTATTTT.

This clonotype turned up a few times. V usage is TRBV27 and J usage is TRBJ1-1, with 9 nucleotides matching TRBD1. The CDR3 consists of 15 residues. In germline, CDR1 is MNHEY, CDR2 SMNVEV (reference sequence). V dropped 2 bases and J dropped 6; count of bases not matched to a gene: 7. The CDR3 region has the DNA TGTGCCAGCAGTTTAAAGGGACAGGGTAGTTCTGAAGCTTTCTTT. It is translated as CASSLKGQGSSEAFF.

There are a few counts of this clonotype. A junction boundary mismatches the germline segment, possibly from a read error. The rearrangement joins TRBV10-3 to TRBJ2-5; perhaps TRBD2 as D (5 bases). The CDR3 has 12 amino acids. The V gene's germline CDR1 is ENHRY and CDR2 SYGVKD. The CDR3 DNA reads TGTGCCACCGAGGGTAATCAAGATACCCAGTACTTC. The encoded protein is CATEGNQDTQYF.

This clonotype was observed a few times. V and J are TRBV7-3 and TRBJ2-1; 11 positions agree with TRBD2. CDR3 size: 15 residues. The J segment lost 3 bases and the V segment lost 5 bases, leaving 3 bases of the junction unmatched. Germline V gene data show CDR1 as SGHTA and CDR2 as FQGTGA. CDR3: CASSVLAGDYNEQFF. The CDR3 DNA reads TGTGCCAGCAGCGTACTAGCGGGGGACTACAATGAGCAGTTCTTC.

The chain has TRBV30 and TRBJ2-3, with 7 positions matching TRBD2. The CDR3 totals 13 residues. Trimming cost V 2 bases and J 5 bases; bases outside gene matches: 4. Germline lookup yields CDR1 GTSNPN and CDR2 SVGIG (reference sequence). In nucleotides, the CDR3 is TGTGCCTGGAGTAGGCGGGGGAGAGATACGCAGTATTTT. Its translation: CAWSRRGRDTQYF. Full variable domain (remainder filled in from reference TRBV30 and TRBJ2-3): SQTIHQWPATLVQPVGSPLSLECTVEGTSNPNLYWYRQAAGRGLQLLFYSVGIGQISSEVPQNLSASRPQDRQFILSSKKLLLSDSGFYLCAWSRRGRDTQYFGPGTRLTVL.

Within the sample, this clonotype is medium-sized (0.01 to 0.1%). This chain connects TRBV7-2 to TRBJ1-2; a possible D gene is TRBD1 (6 bases). Germline V lookup: CDR1 SGHTA, CDR2 FQGNSA. The CDR3 has 15 amino acids. Trimming took 1 base from V and 4 from J, leaving 13 bases between them. The CDR3: CASSLDQGMGYGYTF. Here the CDR3 DNA reads TGTGCCAGCAGCTTAGATCAGGGGATGGGCTATGGCTACACCTTC.

The rearrangement uses TRBV24-1 and TRBJ2-5; D remains ambiguous. The ends were cut back, 3 bases at V and 4 bases at J, with 8 bases in the middle. CDR3 size: 13 residues. Germline assignment: CDR1 KGHDR and CDR2 SFDVKD. The DNA for the CDR3 is TGTGCCACCAGTGATCCTGGGCGAGAGACCCAGTACTTC. This codes for CATSDPGRETQYF.

This clonotype was observed a handful of times. For the CDR3, the DNA is TGTGCCAGCAGGGATCCGGGACGGATGACAGATACGCAGTATTTT. Translating it yields CASRDPGRMTDTQYF. This chain connects TRBV7-2 to TRBJ2-3; D tentatively fits TRBD1 or TRBD2 (5 bases each). V gave up 6 bases and J gave up 3 bases, with 16 bases separating them. The CDR3 totals 15 residues. Germline CDR1 is SGHTA and CDR2 is FQGNSA.

Only a few counts were recorded for this clonotype. The chain joins TRBV5-8 to TRBJ1-2, with 7 bases that match TRBD1. Unmatched junction bases numbered 3, after V lost 2 bases and J lost 5 bases. This CDR3 region has 13 residues. The V gene's germline CDR1 is SGHTS and CDR2 YDEGEE. CDR3 residues: CASSLRQGYGYTF. DNA for the CDR3: TGTGCCAGCAGCTTACGACAGGGTTATGGCTACACCTTC.

Sample share makes this clonotype medium-sized. V is TRBV3-1 and J is TRBJ2-7, with D possibly TRBD2 on 5 matching bases. The germline V gene has CDR1 LGHDT and CDR2 YNNKEL (reference sequence). V was trimmed by 7 bases and J by 3 bases, leaving 16 bases between them. This CDR3 has 14 amino acids. The CDR3 bases are TGTGCCAGCATGAAGGACGGAGGATTCTACGAGCAGTACTTC. It specifies CASMKDGGFYEQYF.

This clonotype has a count of ten or more. This rearrangement joins TRBV29-1 to TRBJ1-1; D unresolved. Germline lookup yields CDR1 SQVTM and CDR2 ANQGSEA. The CDR3 spans 11 residues. Trimming took 2 bases from V and 5 from J, leaving 6 bases between them. CDR3 sequence reads: CSVEYVTEAFF. The CDR3, as DNA: TGCAGCGTTGAATACGTTACTGAAGCTTTCTTT.

By share, this clonotype ranks as medium-sized. The chain is built from TRBV7-9 and TRBJ2-1; TRBD2 is a possible D gene (5 bases). Germline V gives CDR1 SEHNR, CDR2 FQNEAQ (reference sequence). With 5 bases removed from V and 2 bases from J, the gap between germline ends came to 10 bases. The length of the CDR3 is 14 residues. CDR3 region: CASSVGSAYNEQFF. In DNA, the CDR3 is TGTGCCAGCAGCGTTGGTAGCGCCTACAATGAGCAGTTCTTC.

This clonotype was seen many times. This chain joins TRBV12-3 or TRBV12-4 and TRBJ2-1; 10 bases map to TRBD1. V lost 3 bases, J lost 4 bases, and 3 bases stayed unmatched. This CDR3 comprises 15 residues. In DNA, the CDR3 is TGTGCCAGCAGTTTCTGGGGACAGGGGTACAATGAGCAGTTCTTC. It codes for CASSFWGQGYNEQFF.

In its sample, this clonotype was seen a few times. The V call is TRBV5-4, the J call TRBJ2-5, with 10 bases fitting TRBD1. The CDR3 length is 15 residues. Losses at the gene ends were 4 bases for V and 5 bases for J; bases not matched to a gene: 8. Looked up from germline, CDR1 is SGHNT and CDR2 is YYREEE (reference sequence). For the CDR3, the DNA is TGTGCCAGCAGCGTTCGACAGGGGGCGCAGGAGACCCAGTACTTC. Translation gives CASSVRQGAQETQYF.

This clonotype was detected a few times. The chain recombines TRBV5-4 with TRBJ2-1, with 7 bases that match TRBD2. The CDR3 is 13 residues long. The germline V gene has CDR1 SGHNT and CDR2 YYREEE (reference sequence). The junction had 12 bases not matched to a gene; V was cut back by 4 bases and J by 14 bases. CDR3 coding DNA: TGTGCCAGCAGCCCATGGAGCGGGGAAAGGGAGTTCTTC. Its protein is CASSPWSGEREFF.

This chain connects TRBV6-5 to TRBJ1-2; D remains unclear. With 6 bases removed from V and 1 base from J, the gap between germline ends came to 12 bases. Germline CDR1 reads MNHEY; CDR2 reads SVGAGI. CDR3 length: 14 amino acids. The CDR3 protein is CASSPVPRNYGYTF. In DNA, the CDR3 is TGTGCCAGCAGCCCCGTCCCCCGTAACTATGGCTACACCTTC.

At least ten counts were recorded for this clonotype. The gene calls are TRBV10-3 and TRBJ1-1; the D gene is possibly TRBD1 (5 bases). Germline V gives CDR1 ENHRY, CDR2 SYGVKD. The V and J ends lost 6 bases and 0 bases respectively, with 11 bases between them. This CDR3 comprises 14 residues. The CDR3: CAIRDSGLNTEAFF. The CDR3 DNA reads as TGTGCCATCAGAGATTCAGGGTTGAACACTGAAGCTTTCTTT.

This clonotype occurred many times. The genes are TRBV20-1 and TRBJ1-1; D not resolved. Trimming removed 0 bases from V and 8 bases from J, with 16 bases in between. The CDR3 contains 14 residues. Germline loops: CDR1 DFQATT, CDR2 SNEGSKA (reference sequence). CDR3 sequence: CSARDAARRGEAFF. The CDR3 DNA reads as TGCAGTGCTAGAGATGCGGCAAGGCGAGGGGAAGCTTTCTTT.

This clonotype was counted at least ten times. Here the CDR3 reads CSVEVQGFSYEQYF. The DNA for the CDR3 is TGCAGCGTTGAAGTACAGGGGTTCTCCTACGAGCAGTACTTC. This chain connects TRBV29-1 to TRBJ2-7; 7 bases agree with TRBD1. Germline CDR1 SQVTM, CDR2 ANQGSEA. The CDR3 extends over 14 amino acids. Trimming took 1 base from V and 0 from J; bases not matched to a gene: 3.

This clonotype was observed many times. This chain joins TRBV25-1 and TRBJ2-7; D gene uncertain. Looked up from germline, CDR1 is MGHDK and CDR2 is SYGVNS. This CDR3 region has 15 residues. The ends were cut back, 1 base at V and 7 bases at J, with 17 bases in the middle. Written as DNA, the CDR3 is TGTGCCAGCAGTGAATCAGGTACCCCTTGGGAAGAGCAGTACTTC. Its translation is CASSESGTPWEEQYF.

This clonotype was picked up many times. This chain joins TRBV5-8 and TRBJ1-4; TRBD1 aligns across 9 bases. CDR3 length: 15 residues. V lost 4 bases to trimming and J lost 7 bases; unmatched junction nucleotides: 8. Germline V gives CDR1 SGHTS, CDR2 YDEGEE. The CDR3 DNA follows: TGTGCCAGCAGCCTGGGACAGGGCGGAGGTGAAAAACTGTTTTTT. Encoded protein: CASSLGQGGGEKLFF.

This clonotype came up many times. The V gene is TRBV6-2 or TRBV6-3, the J gene TRBJ1-5; 7 bases line up with TRBD1. The CDR3 length is 17 residues. V shed 5 bases, J shed 2 bases, and the junction held 12 bases outside the gene matches. Germline CDR1 and CDR2: MNHEY and SVGEGT. In DNA, the CDR3 is TGTGCCAGCAGTCCTCATACACCACAGGGGCGCAATCAGCCCCAGCATTTT. Residues: CASSPHTPQGRNQPQHF.

This clonotype was recorded many times. The rearrangement joins TRBV18 to TRBJ1-2, with D possibly TRBD1 on 5 matching bases. This CDR3 spans 16 amino acids. Germline values: CDR1 KGHSH, CDR2 LQKENI. Trimming removed 0 bases from V and 3 bases from J, with 14 bases in between. The CDR3 sequence is CASSPPGASSYYGYTF. In nucleotides, the CDR3 is TGTGCCAGCTCACCACCCGGGGCGAGTTCTTACTATGGCTACACCTTC.

This clonotype was counted many times. This sequence joins TRBV12-3 or TRBV12-4 and TRBJ1-2; maybe TRBD1 (5 bases). The CDR3 is made up of 14 amino acids. V lost 6 bases to trimming and J lost 3 bases, with 14 bases between them. Here the CDR3 reads CASSPGRVDYGYTF. The CDR3 DNA is TGTGCCAGCAGCCCAGGGAGAGTAGACTATGGCTACACCTTC.

This clonotype was picked up a small number of times. The V call is TRBV20-1, the J call TRBJ1-4; 8 bases align to TRBD1. CDR1 DFQATT and CDR2 SNEGSKA come from the germline V gene (reference sequence). The V and J ends lost 5 bases and 8 bases, in that order; junction bases with no gene match: 10. This CDR3 region has 14 residues. The CDR3 reads CSARTGGRGEKLFF. The CDR3 bases are TGCAGTGCTCGTACAGGGGGTAGGGGCGAAAAACTGTTTTTT.

This chain uses TRBV7-2 with TRBJ2-7, with 8 bases that match TRBD1. Losses at the gene ends were 4 bases for V and 3 bases for J; bases not matched to a gene: 5. Germline V gene lookup returns CDR1 SGHTA and CDR2 FQGNSA. The length of the CDR3 is 14 residues. The CDR3 DNA sequence: TGTGCCAGCAGCTCCGGGACAGGTTACTACGAGCAGTACTTC. It yields the protein CASSSGTGYYEQYF.

On this clonotype itself: At one end the junction does not follow the germline gene, possibly because of a read error. This chain links TRBV7-9 with TRBJ2-3; 7 bases are a match to TRBD2. This CDR3 contains 14 residues. Germline assignment: CDR1 SEHNR and CDR2 FQNEAQ (reference sequence). The CDR3 spells CVSSRRDYTDTQYF. Written as DNA, the CDR3 is TGTGTCAGCAGCCGCAGGGACTACACAGATACGCAGTATTTT.

This clonotype has at least ten counts. The rearrangement uses TRBV24-1 and TRBJ2-1, with 7 bases that match TRBD1. The CDR3 spans 13 residues. Looked up from germline, CDR1 is KGHDR and CDR2 is SFDVKD. The trim removed 2 bases at V and 11 bases at J, leaving 5 bases unmatched. CDR3 amino acids: CATSDSTGAQQFF. CDR3 coding DNA: TGTGCCACCAGTGATTCTACAGGGGCCCAGCAGTTCTTC.